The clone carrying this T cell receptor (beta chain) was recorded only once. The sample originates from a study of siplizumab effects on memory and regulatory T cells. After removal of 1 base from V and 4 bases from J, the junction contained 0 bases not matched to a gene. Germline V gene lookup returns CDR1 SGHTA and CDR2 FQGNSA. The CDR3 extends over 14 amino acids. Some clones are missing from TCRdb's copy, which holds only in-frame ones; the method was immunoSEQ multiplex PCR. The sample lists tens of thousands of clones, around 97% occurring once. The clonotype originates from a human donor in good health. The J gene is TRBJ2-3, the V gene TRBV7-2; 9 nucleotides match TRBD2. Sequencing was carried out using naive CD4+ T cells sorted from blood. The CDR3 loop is CASSLGTSADTQYF. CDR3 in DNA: TGTGCCAGCAGCTTAGGGACTAGCGCAGATACGCAGTATTTT. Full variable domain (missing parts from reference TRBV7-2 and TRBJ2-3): GAGVSQSPSNKVTEKGKDVELRCDPISGHTALYWYRQSLGQGLEFLIYFQGNSAPDKSGLPSDRFSAERTGGSVSTLTIQRTQQEDSAVYLCASSLGTSADTQYFGPGTRLTVL.